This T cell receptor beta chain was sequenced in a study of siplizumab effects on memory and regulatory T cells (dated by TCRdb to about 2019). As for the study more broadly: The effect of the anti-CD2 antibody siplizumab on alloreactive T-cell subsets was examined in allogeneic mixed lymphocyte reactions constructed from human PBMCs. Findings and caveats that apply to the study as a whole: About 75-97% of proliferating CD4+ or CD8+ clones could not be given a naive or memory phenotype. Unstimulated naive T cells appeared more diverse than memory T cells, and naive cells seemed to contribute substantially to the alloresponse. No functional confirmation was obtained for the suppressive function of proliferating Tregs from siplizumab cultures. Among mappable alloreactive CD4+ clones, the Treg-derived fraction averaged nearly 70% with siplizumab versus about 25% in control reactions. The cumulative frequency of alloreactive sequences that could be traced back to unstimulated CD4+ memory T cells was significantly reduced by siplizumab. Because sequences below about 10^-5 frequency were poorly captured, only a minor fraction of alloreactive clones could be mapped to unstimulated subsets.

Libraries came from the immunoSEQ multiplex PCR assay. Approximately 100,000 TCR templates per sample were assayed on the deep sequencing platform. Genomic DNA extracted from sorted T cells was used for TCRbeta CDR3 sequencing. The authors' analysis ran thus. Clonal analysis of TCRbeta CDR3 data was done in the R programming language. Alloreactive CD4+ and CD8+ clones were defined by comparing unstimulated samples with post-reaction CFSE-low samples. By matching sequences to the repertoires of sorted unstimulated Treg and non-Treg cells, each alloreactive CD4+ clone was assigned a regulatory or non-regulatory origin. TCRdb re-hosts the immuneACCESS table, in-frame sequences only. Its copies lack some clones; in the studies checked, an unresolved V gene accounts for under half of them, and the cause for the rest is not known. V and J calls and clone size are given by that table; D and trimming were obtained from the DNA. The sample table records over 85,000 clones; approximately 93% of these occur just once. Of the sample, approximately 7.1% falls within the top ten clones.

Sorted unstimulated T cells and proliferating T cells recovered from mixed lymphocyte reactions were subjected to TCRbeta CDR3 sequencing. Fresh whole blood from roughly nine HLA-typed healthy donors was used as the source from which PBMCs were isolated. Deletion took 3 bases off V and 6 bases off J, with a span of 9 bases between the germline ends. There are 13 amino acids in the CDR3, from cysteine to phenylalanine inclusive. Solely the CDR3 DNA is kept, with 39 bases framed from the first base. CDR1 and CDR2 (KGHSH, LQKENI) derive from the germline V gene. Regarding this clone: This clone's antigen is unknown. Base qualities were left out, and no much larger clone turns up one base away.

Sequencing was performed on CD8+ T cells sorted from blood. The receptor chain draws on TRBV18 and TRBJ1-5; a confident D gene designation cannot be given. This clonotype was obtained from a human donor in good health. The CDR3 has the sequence CASSPGQAQPQHF. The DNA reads TGTGCCAGCTCACCTGGTCAGGCTCAGCCCCAGCATTTT.